These 22 T cell receptor beta chains share one sample of origin, sequenced in a study of blood T cell repertoires in COVID-19. TCRdb's copy holds only in-frame clones and misses some; the assay was immunoSEQ multiplex PCR. The sample has 88,000 or so clones, approximately 82% seen once; the top ten hold more than 9.5%. Sequencing was performed on peripheral blood. All receptors come from a human donor in a cohort sampled during active COVID-19.

This chain links TRBV6-1 with TRBJ2-3; a possible D gene is TRBD2 (6 bases). Germline loops: CDR1 MNHNS, CDR2 SASEGT. V dropped 0 bases and J dropped 5 bases, with 6 bases sitting between them. CDR3 length: 13 residues. CDR3 protein: CASSEATRDTQYF. CDR3 DNA: TGTGCCAGCAGTGAAGCGACTAGAGATACGCAGTATTTT.

The V and J genes are TRBV16 and TRBJ1-1; D may be TRBD1 (5 bases). The germline V gene has CDR1 KGHSY and CDR2 FQNENV. V was trimmed by 3 bases and J by 3 bases, leaving 14 bases between them. The CDR3 is 15 amino acids. In nucleotides, the CDR3 is TGTGCCAGCAGCCAGACGTTCCAGGGCCACACTGAAGCTTTCTTT. It encodes CASSQTFQGHTEAFF.

This clone was counted once. The chain is built from TRBV28 and TRBJ1-1; possible D gene TRBD1, 6 bases. This CDR3 is built from 14 residues. Trimming removed 5 bases from V and 1 base from J, with 11 bases in between. The germline V gene has CDR1 MDHEN and CDR2 SYDVKM. The CDR3 DNA sequence: TGTGCCAGCAGTCTGCCGGACAGGAACACTGAAGCTTTCTTT. It specifies CASSLPDRNTEAFF.

Written as DNA, the CDR3 is TGTGCCAGCAGCTTGGGAGGCGGGCGGGGTGGAAACACCATATATTTT. Its translation is CASSLGGGRGGNTIYF. The chain uses TRBV7-2 and TRBJ1-3; D is unclear. CDR1 is SGHTA and CDR2 is FQGNSA in the germline V gene. The CDR3 consists of 16 residues. Trimming took 3 bases from V and 3 from J, leaving 15 bases between them.

V and J are TRBV4-1 and TRBJ2-2; 7 bases fit TRBD1. V lost 3 bases, J lost 1 base, and 8 bases stayed unmatched. This CDR3 is built from 17 residues. Germline CDR1 MGHRA, CDR2 YSYEKL. The CDR3 spells CASSQAPGTENTGELFF. The CDR3 nucleotides read TGCGCCAGCAGCCAGGCCCCCGGGACAGAGAACACCGGGGAGCTGTTTTTT.

The chain combines TRBV7-3 with TRBJ2-5; D is ambiguous. The CDR3 is made up of 15 amino acids. Trimming removed 5 bases at V and 1 base at J, with 14 bases between. Germline V gene data show CDR1 as SGHTA and CDR2 as FQGTGA. CDR3 nucleotide sequence: TGTGCCAGCAGCCGTAGTGGGCAAGGCCAAGAGACCCAGTACTTC. This sequence encodes CASSRSGQGQETQYF.

In its sample, this clone was seen a few times. The chain recombines TRBV6-1 with TRBJ1-5, with 8 bases lining up with TRBD1. Trimming cost V 0 bases and J 4 bases; bases outside gene matches: 5. Per the germline V gene, CDR1 is MNHNS and CDR2 is SASEGT. The CDR3 has 16 amino acids. This chain's CDR3 is CASSEALGQGNQPQHF. CDR3 bases: TGTGCCAGCAGTGAAGCTTTAGGACAGGGTAATCAGCCCCAGCATTTT.

The V gene is TRBV2, the J gene TRBJ2-5; no clear D. The CDR3 contains 14 residues. V was clipped by 5 bases and J by 2 bases, with 12 bases between them. Germline V gives CDR1 SNHLY, CDR2 FYNNEI. In nucleotides, the CDR3 is TGTGCCAGCAGTCACCAACAGTGGCAAGAGACCCAGTACTTC. The encoded protein is CASSHQQWQETQYF.

The rearrangement uses TRBV6-5 and TRBJ2-7; the match to TRBD1 covers 9 bases. Trimming cost V 6 bases and J 6 bases; bases outside gene matches: 6. Germline V gene sequence: CDR1 MNHEY, CDR2 SVGAGI. The CDR3 runs to 13 residues. DNA for the CDR3: TGTGCCAGCAGCCGACAGGGGGTCGGCGAGCAGTACTTC. This encodes CASSRQGVGEQYF.

The V and J genes are TRBV18 and TRBJ2-5; TRBD1 might be the D (5 bases). The CDR3 has 16 amino acids. V was pared by 2 bases and J by 5 bases, with 18 bases between. CDR1 KGHSH and CDR2 LQKENI come from the germline V gene. In DNA, the CDR3 is TGTGCCAGCTCACCAAATTGGGGCGATCTTTCGGAGACCCAGTACTTC. This translates into CASSPNWGDLSETQYF.

This chain links TRBV9 with TRBJ1-2; a possible D gene is TRBD1 (5 bases). The CDR3 loop spans 13 amino acids. Germline V lookup: CDR1 SGDLS, CDR2 YYNGEE. The V and J ends lost 3 bases and 7 bases respectively, with 13 bases between them. The CDR3 bases are TGTGCCAGCAGCGACCGGGACTCGTTTGGCTACACCTTC. Its protein is CASSDRDSFGYTF.

The chain links TRBV6-5 to TRBJ2-7; 12 bases are a match to TRBD1. The CDR3 totals 14 residues. Germline V gives CDR1 MNHEY, CDR2 SVGAGI. J was trimmed by 6 bases and V by 8 bases; bases with no gene match: 8. This CDR3 reads CASQRGQGAIEQYF. DNA for the CDR3: TGTGCCAGCCAGAGGGGACAGGGGGCGATCGAGCAGTACTTC.

The chain combines TRBV5-3 with TRBJ2-3; D is ambiguous. TRBV5-3 is treated as an ORF (open reading frame) with a function not yet certain. The CDR3 covers 14 residues. The ends were cut back, 4 bases at V and 3 bases at J, with 12 bases in the middle. CDR3 residues: CARSHPRGTDTQYF. The CDR3 DNA sequence: TGTGCCAGAAGCCATCCTCGCGGAACAGATACGCAGTATTTT.

The chain combines TRBV3-1 (or the pseudogene TRBV3-2) with TRBJ1-1, with a tentative D call TRBD1 (5 bases). Germline-derived CDR1 and CDR2 are LGHDT and YNNKEL (reference sequence). Trimming cost V 1 base and J 0 bases, with 12 bases left between them. This CDR3 comprises 16 residues. The CDR3 loop is CASSQGQGWVNTEAFF. CDR3 nucleotides: TGTGCCAGCAGCCAAGGGCAGGGATGGGTGAACACTGAAGCTTTCTTT.

J is TRBJ2-3 and V is TRBV5-1, with 8 bases lining up with TRBD1. CDR3 length equals 15 residues. Germline V gene lookup returns CDR1 SGHRS and CDR2 YFSETQ. J gave up 2 bases and V 2 bases, and 4 bases lay outside the gene matches. CDR3 region: CASSFPDRVTDTQYF. In DNA, the CDR3 is TGCGCCAGCAGCTTCCCGGACAGGGTCACAGATACGCAGTATTTT. Full variable domain (outside the CDR3, taken from reference TRBV5-1 and TRBJ2-3): KAGVTQTPRYLIKTRGQQVTLSCSPISGHRSVSWYQQTPGQGLQFLFEYFSETQRNKGNFPGRFSGRQFSNSRSEMNVSTLELGDSALYLCASSFPDRVTDTQYFGPGTRLTVL.

This chain joins TRBV4-1 and TRBJ2-5; 8 bases fit TRBD2. Germline CDR1 reads MGHRA; CDR2 reads YSYEKL. V lost 2 bases and J lost 2; bases outside the gene matches: 4. The CDR3 extends over 15 amino acids. The CDR3 here is CASSQKSGRQETQYF. The CDR3 nucleotides read TGCGCCAGCAGCCAAAAAAGCGGGAGACAAGAGACCCAGTACTTC.

This sequence joins TRBV7-8 and TRBJ2-7; D is perhaps TRBD2 (5 bases). CDR1 and CDR2 from the germline V gene are SGHVS and FQNEAQ. The V gene lost 4 bases and the J gene lost 0 bases, with 16 bases spanning the gap. The CDR3 has 16 residues. The CDR3 coding sequence is TGTGCCAGCAGCTCACGATCACTAGTTGGCTCCTACGAGCAGTACTTC. Protein product: CASSSRSLVGSYEQYF.

The chain has TRBV18 and TRBJ2-5; TRBD1 agrees at 9 bases. Per germline, CDR1 KGHSH and CDR2 LQKENI. J was trimmed by 4 bases and V by 6 bases; bases with no gene match: 9. This CDR3 is built from 15 residues. CDR3 nucleotides: TGTGCCAGCTCCCTCCCGGGACAGGGAAGAGAGACCCAGTACTTC. As protein: CASSLPGQGRETQYF.

J is TRBJ1-4 and V is TRBV9; 8 nucleotides align to TRBD1. There are 15 residues in the CDR3. CDR1 is SGDLS and CDR2 is YYNGEE in the germline V gene. After removal of 2 bases from V and 6 bases from J, the junction contained 6 bases not matched to a gene. The CDR3 loop is CASSVGDRGYEKLFF. CDR3 bases: TGTGCCAGCAGCGTCGGCGACAGGGGATATGAAAAACTGTTTTTT.

The genes are TRBV10-1 and TRBJ1-1; 11 bases agree with TRBD1. The V and J ends lost 8 bases and 4 bases, in that order; junction bases with no gene match: 3. This CDR3 contains 13 residues. From germline, CDR1 is WNHNN and CDR2 SYGVQD (reference sequence). The CDR3 coding sequence is TGCGCCAGCCCGGACAGGGGGCTCACTGAAGCTTTCTTT. Amino acid sequence: CASPDRGLTEAFF.

This chain uses TRBV9 with TRBJ2-3; 13 bases are shared with TRBD2. The CDR3 spans 17 residues. The V gene's germline CDR1 is SGDLS and CDR2 YYNGEE. With V trimmed by 2 bases and J by 2 bases, 5 bases remained unmatched. The CDR3 nucleotides read TGTGCCAGCAGCGTGGGGACTAGCGGGGCCATCACAGATACGCAGTATTTT. Translated, it gives CASSVGTSGAITDTQYF.

This chain connects TRBV6-1 to TRBJ2-5; no clear D gene. With 1 base removed from V and 1 base from J, the gap between germline ends came to 7 bases. CDR3 length: 14 amino acids. The V gene's germline CDR1 is MNHNS and CDR2 SASEGT. The CDR3 sequence is CASSEGASQETQYF. For the CDR3, the DNA is TGTGCCAGCAGTGAAGGGGCCAGCCAAGAGACCCAGTACTTC.